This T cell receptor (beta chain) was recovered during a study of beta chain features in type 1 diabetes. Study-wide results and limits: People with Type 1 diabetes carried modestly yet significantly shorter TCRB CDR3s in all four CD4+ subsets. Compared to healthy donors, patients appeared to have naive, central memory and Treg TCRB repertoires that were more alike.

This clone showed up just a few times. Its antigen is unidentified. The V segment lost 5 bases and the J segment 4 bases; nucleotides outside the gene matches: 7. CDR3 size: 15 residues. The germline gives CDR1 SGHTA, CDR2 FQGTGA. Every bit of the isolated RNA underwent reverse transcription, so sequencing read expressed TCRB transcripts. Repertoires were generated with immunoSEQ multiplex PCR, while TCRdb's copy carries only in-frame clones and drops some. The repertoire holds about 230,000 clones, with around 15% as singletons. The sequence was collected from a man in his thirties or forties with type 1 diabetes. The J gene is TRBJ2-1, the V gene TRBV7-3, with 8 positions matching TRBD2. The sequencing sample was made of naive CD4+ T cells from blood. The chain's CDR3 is CASSPGLADYNEQFF. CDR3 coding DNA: TGTGCCAGCAGCCCTGGACTAGCAGATTACAATGAGCAGTTCTTC.